The entry that follows covers one T cell receptor beta chain sequence. V lost 6 bases and J lost 7, with 25 bases in between. This CDR3 has 18 amino acids. Germline lookup yields CDR1 KGHSH and CDR2 LQKENI. This sample was taken from a study of blood T cell repertoires in COVID-19. TCRdb's copy holds only in-frame clones and misses some; the assay was immunoSEQ multiplex PCR. The table records some 300,000 clones, 88% of them present only once. V and J are TRBV18 and TRBJ1-6, with D possibly matching TRBD1 (5 bases). Sequences were obtained from peripheral blood. The receptor was derived from a woman younger than 45 who had recovered from COVID-19. The CDR3 DNA reads TGTGCCAGCTCCCTGAGATCAGGGAGGGACGGGGTGAATTCACCCCTCCACTTT. Translated: CASSLRSGRDGVNSPLHF.